A selection of T cell receptor beta chains follows, all from one sample in a study of T cell responses to AZD1222 COVID-19 vaccine. Repertoires were generated with immunoSEQ multiplex PCR, while TCRdb's copy carries only in-frame clones and drops some. The table has some 170,000 clones, 90% to 95% seen once. The sample consisted of peripheral blood, taken on day 0 of AZD1222 vaccination. Receptor source: an adult in good health. Both conserved end residues are part of each CDR3. D genes are given only for firm matches. Only some rows state a clone size, as once, few, many or a class for expanded clones.

>TRBJ1-2|NA|NA|TRBV10-3
TGTGCCATCAGTGGGCAGAACTATGGCTACACCTTC
CAISGQNYGYTF
>TRBJ2-1|NA|TRBD2|TRBV3-1/TRBV3-2
TGTGCCAGCAGCCAAGGACTAGCGGGACCCTACAATGAGCAGTTCTTC
CASSQGLAGPYNEQFF
>TRBJ1-2|few|TRBD1|TRBV6-5
TGTGCCAGCAGTTACTCGCCGGGACAGGGAAACGGCTACACCTTC
CASSYSPGQGNGYTF
>TRBJ2-2|NA|TRBD1|TRBV4-1
TGCGCCAGCAGCCAAAACCGGGACAGGGTAGATAACACCGGGGAGCTGTTTTTT
CASSQNRDRVDNTGELFF
>TRBJ2-2|NA|TRBD2|TRBV7-9
TGTGCCAGCAGTCGGGAGGGAGTCGGGGAGCTGTTTTTT
CASSREGVGELFF
>TRBJ2-3|NA|TRBD2|TRBV27
TGTGCCAGCCGATCCTTCTTAGCGGGAGTTGCAGATACGCAGTATTTT
CASRSFLAGVADTQYF
>TRBJ1-2|NA|NA|TRBV19
TGTGCCACCAGTCCCGCGGTAGCTAACTATGGCTACACCTTC
CATSPAVANYGYTF
>TRBJ1-1|NA|TRBD1|TRBV5-6
TGTGCCAGCAGCTTGGCTGGACAGGGGATCACTGAAGCTTTCTTT
CASSLAGQGITEAFF
>TRBJ1-1|NA|NA|TRBV30
TGTGCCTGGAGAGGCGGATACGGCACTGAAGCTTTCTTT
CAWRGGYGTEAFF
>TRBJ2-1|few|TRBD2|TRBV4-2
TGTGCCAGCAGCCAAGAATTAGCGGGAGGGTCGCAGAATGAGCAGTTCTTC
CASSQELAGGSQNEQFF
>TRBJ1-2|NA|NA|TRBV28
TGTGCCAGCACACCGGGACGGGCAAACTATGGCTACACCTTC
CASTPGRANYGYTF
>TRBJ2-3|NA|NA|TRBV2
TGTGCCAGCAGGGCGGGACTCCCCACAGATACGCAGTATTTT
CASRAGLPTDTQYF
>TRBJ1-5|NA|NA|TRBV19
TGTGCCAGTAGCGGGTCTGGGGGGCCCCAGCATTTT
CASSGSGGPQHF
>TRBJ2-7|NA|TRBD2|TRBV7-2
TGTGCCAGCAGCGGGGGGACTAGCGGGAGGGCCTACGAGCAGTACTTC
CASSGGTSGRAYEQYF
>TRBJ1-4|NA|NA|TRBV2
TGTGCCAGCGGGGAAGTGGACCCTAATGAAAAACTGTTTTTT
CASGEVDPNEKLFF
>TRBJ1-1|NA|NA|TRBV3-1/TRBV3-2
TGTGCCAGCAGCCGTTCGAACACTGAAGCTTTCTTT
CASSRSNTEAFF
>TRBJ1-1|NA|NA|TRBV6-5
TGTGCCAGTACCTATAATACAGGGAACACTGAAGCTTTCTTT
CASTYNTGNTEAFF
>TRBJ2-1|NA|NA|TRBV6-5
TGTGCCAGCAGTTCCCAGGGGACGCGCCGCAATGAGCAGTTCTTC
CASSSQGTRRNEQFF
>TRBJ1-1|NA|NA|TRBV10-3
TGTGCCATCAGTGATGGCATCCAGAACACTGAAGCTTTCTTT
CAISDGIQNTEAFF
>TRBJ1-2|NA|TRBD1|TRBV6-5
TGTGCCAGCTCAGGGGGGGGCTATGGCTACACCTTC
CASSGGGYGYTF
>TRBJ1-2|NA|NA|TRBV14
TGTGCCAGCAGCCAAGTGGGCCCATATGGCTACACCTTC
CASSQVGPYGYTF
>TRBJ1-5|NA|NA|TRBV10-3
TGTGCCATCAGTGAGGGGGTGGGTCAGCCCCAGCATTTT
CAISEGVGQPQHF
>TRBJ2-1|NA|TRBD2|TRBV5-1
TGCGCCAGCAGCTTGGACGGGAGGGAGCAGTTCTTC
CASSLDGREQFF
>TRBJ2-5|NA|NA|TRBV5-4
TGTGCCAGCAGCCAAGCCCTACAAGAGACCCAGTACTTC
CASSQALQETQYF
>TRBJ2-7|once|NA|TRBV6-8
TGTGCCATCGATCTGAAGGGTTACGAGCAGTACTTC
CAIDLKGYEQYF